This T cell receptor beta chain was found in a study of T cell responses to AZD1222 COVID-19 vaccine (dated by TCRdb to the early 2020s). Background for the entire study: AZD1222 recipients whose second dose came at about 4 weeks and those whose second dose came at about 12 weeks were combined into one group, since spike-specific TCR depth and breadth did not differ between the two schedules. Trial participants were enrolled by age into 18-55, 56-69 and 70-plus year subgroups, with 148, 28 and 57 TCR-sequenced participants respectively. A total of 233 trial participants underwent TCR sequencing, of whom about 200 had received two doses of AZD1222 and roughly 26 had received two doses of the MenACWY control vaccine. What the research found in general, with its limitations: Participants were mostly white British and included more females than males, and it was suggested by the authors that clonal diversity may have been underestimated. The 56-69-year group was small, and its depth increase did not reach significance, likely because of low power. Conclusions about previously exposed vaccinees are limited because only a handful of AZD1222 recipients were SARS-CoV-2 seropositive at baseline. The vaccine-associated CD4 TCRs covered the entire spike protein, and the dominant responses fell in regions 160-218 and 743-854. Because no day 14 peak-response samples were available, repertoires were characterized only after the peak T cell response. After two AZD1222 doses, both the breadth and the depth of spike-specific TCRs were significantly higher than at day 0 and than in MenACWY recipients. Reportedly, close to half of the unique spike-specific TCRs recognized epitopes lying outside the regions that are mutated in the B.1.351 and B.1.1.7 variants.

According to the germline V gene (reference sequence), CDR1 reads LNHDA and CDR2 reads SQIVND. For this chain, trimming is 7 bases at the V end and 4 bases at the J end, and the number of junction bases without a gene match is 12. The CDR3 has 16 amino acids, counting the end cysteine and phenylalanine. CDR3 DNA is the only sequence kept; it has 48 bases, read in frame from the first base. The CDR3 regions of human TCRbeta chains were analyzed by immunosequencing. Concerning the study's data processing: TCRs in the repertoires were matched against a reference library of SARS-CoV-2-specific TCRs that had been generated with the MIRA antigen-specificity platform. Breadth was defined as the fraction of unique TCRs that were SARS-CoV-2-associated. Depth was defined as the fraction of total T cells that were SARS-CoV-2-associated. Using the MIRA data, each spike-specific TCR was mapped to the spike region that the TCR reacts to and placed in a CD4 or CD8 class. Log10-transformed breadth and depth values were compared by one-way ANOVA with Sidak's multiple comparisons tests. TCRdb re-hosts the immuneACCESS table, in-frame sequences only. Its copies lack some clones; in the studies checked, an unresolved V gene accounts for under half of them, and the cause for the rest is not known. V, J and clone size are taken as reported in that table, and D and trimming were inferred from the DNA itself. Counted in this sample were around 200,000 clones; roughly 93% of them appeared once. The ten largest clones take up roughly 3.8% of the sample.

Per the publication, the time point label means: baseline before first vaccination. Samples from vaccinated people were obtained from the UK trials COV001 and COV002, which included a single-blind randomized controlled phase 2/3 trial of AZD1222 (ChAdOx1 nCoV-19) in healthy adults. For TCRbeta chain sequencing, PBMC samples from trial participants were taken at day 0 and at day 28 after the second dose. With regard to this clone: Its antigen is unknown. No much larger clone is present one base from it, and per-base qualities are unavailable.

The chain employs TRBV19 and TRBJ2-1; 8 bases in the middle match TRBD2. The specimen comprised peripheral blood, sampled on day 0 of AZD1222 vaccination. The sequence was collected from an adult in good health. The CDR3 is CASTPSTSGTYNEQFF. Read as DNA, the sequence is TGTGCCAGTACTCCCTCCACTAGCGGTACTTACAATGAGCAGTTCTTC.